The 31 T cell receptor beta chains presented below share a single source sample, sequenced in a study of T cell repertoires in cytomegalovirus infection. These receptors' targets are unknown. Using its own MiXCR run on the reads, TCRdb lists one record per CDR3 protein. The table has some 590,000 distinct CDR3 sequences, approximately 40% seen once. The input for sequencing was cultured PBMCs, taken from culture after CMV antigen stimulation. All receptors come from a human donor in good health (CMV status not recorded). Some clones in this sample may be carry-over from other donors' samples.

This clonotype came up a few times. The chain joins TRBV7-9 to TRBJ1-2; 7 bases line up with TRBD1. V gave up 6 bases and J gave up 4 bases; unmatched junction bases: 8. This CDR3 has 14 residues. In germline, CDR1 is SEHNR, CDR2 FQNEAQ (reference sequence). CDR3 sequence (DNA): TGTGCCAGCAGACCGGGACAGAACATCTATGGCTACACCTTC. Translated, it gives CASRPGQNIYGYTF.

This clonotype was counted many times. An end of the junction differs from the germline gene, which may be a read error. The chain uses TRBV7-9 and TRBJ2-5; TRBD2 matches 8 bases. This CDR3 comprises 13 residues. Germline CDR1 and CDR2: SEHNR and FQNEAQ (reference sequence). CDR3 sequence reads: CASSIAGQETQYF. In nucleotides, the CDR3 is TGTGCCAGCAGCATAGCGGGGCAAGAGACCCAGTACTTC.

The chain has TRBV12-3 or TRBV12-4 and TRBJ1-2, with D unresolved. V lost 3 bases and J lost 2, with 10 bases in between. The CDR3 extends over 14 amino acids. In DNA form, the CDR3 reads TGTGCCAGCAGTTTCGGGCCCCAGAACTATGGCTACACCTTC. This sequence encodes CASSFGPQNYGYTF.

The J gene is TRBJ2-5, the V gene TRBV12-3 or TRBV12-4; D is tentatively TRBD1 or TRBD2 (5 bases each). V was trimmed by 8 bases and J by 0 bases, leaving 22 bases between them. CDR3 size: 17 residues. The CDR3 is CASGDGDVARYQETQYF. The CDR3 nucleotides read TGTGCCAGCGGGGACGGGGACGTAGCGAGGTACCAAGAGACCCAGTACTTC.

This clonotype was counted a few times. CDR3 sequence: CASSLGYGLAVYNEQFF. In nucleotides, the CDR3 is TGTGCCAGCAGCTTAGGGTACGGACTAGCGGTTTACAATGAGCAGTTCTTC. V usage is TRBV7-8 and J usage is TRBJ2-1; 10 bases agree with TRBD2. J was trimmed by 4 bases and V by 1 base; bases with no gene match: 7. CDR1 and CDR2 (germline): SGHVS, FQNEAQ. The CDR3 has 17 amino acids.

This clonotype was detected ten times or more. The rearrangement joins TRBV12-3 or TRBV12-4 to TRBJ2-3; D not certain. This CDR3 is 13 amino acids long. V lost 5 bases and J lost 4, with 10 bases in between. The DNA of the CDR3 is TGTGCCAGCAGTCCCAGGACGTCAGATACGCAGTATTTT. This gives the protein CASSPRTSDTQYF.

The gene calls are TRBV5-3 and TRBJ2-3; TRBD2 matches at 14 bases. TRBV5-3 is classed as an ORF, of uncertain function. The CDR3 extends over 18 amino acids. Trimming removed 8 bases from V and 5 bases from J; junction bases left unmatched: 16. CDR3 sequence reads: CASSPGLAGGPALDTQYF. The CDR3 DNA reads TGTGCCAGCAGCCCCGGACTAGCGGGAGGTCCAGCCCTAGATACGCAGTATTTT.

The CDR3 sequence: CSARPGSGAQYF. CDR3 in DNA: TGCAGTGCTAGACCCGGGTCCGGGGCCCAGTACTTC. The chain couples TRBV20-1 to TRBJ2-5; TRBD2 might be the D (5 bases). The CDR3 runs to 12 residues. The V gene lost 2 bases and the J gene lost 9 bases, with 13 bases spanning the gap. The germline CDR1 and CDR2 sequences are DFQATT and SNEGSKA (reference sequence).

The chain has TRBV5-4 and TRBJ2-1; 9 bases map to TRBD2. The junction had 13 bases not matched to a gene; V was cut back by 5 bases and J by 10 bases. The CDR3 has 15 residues. The germline V gene has CDR1 SGHNT and CDR2 YYREEE (reference sequence). Here the CDR3 DNA reads TGTGCCAGCAGACTAGCGGGCGGGACGTCTAGCGAGCAGTTCTTC. Its protein is CASRLAGGTSSEQFF.

The CDR3 DNA follows: TGTGCCAGCAGCTTAACCGGGGAGCGTCAGCCCCAGCATTTT. Its protein product is CASSLTGERQPQHF. The chain carries TRBV7-9 and TRBJ1-5, with D uncertain. This CDR3 comprises 14 residues. Germline CDR1 and CDR2: SEHNR and FQNEAQ (reference sequence). V dropped 2 bases and J dropped 6 bases, with 11 bases sitting between them.

This clonotype was found a few times. The chain joins TRBV7-2 to TRBJ2-5; D is possibly TRBD1 (6 bases). The germline CDR1 and CDR2 sequences are SGHTA and FQGNSA. Trimming pared 5 bases from V and 1 base from J, leaving 14 bases between. The CDR3 is 15 residues long. CDR3 amino acids: CASSIRGQFQETQYF. CDR3 coding DNA: TGTGCCAGCAGCATCAGGGGACAATTCCAAGAGACCCAGTACTTC.

This chain joins TRBV19 and TRBJ2-2; no reliable D call. Germline CDR1 reads LNHDA; CDR2 reads SQIVND (reference sequence). V lost 0 bases and J 6 bases, leaving 5 bases between the germline ends. The CDR3 loop spans 13 amino acids. Here the CDR3 reads CASSIDWAGELFF. The CDR3 DNA reads TGTGCCAGTAGTATAGATTGGGCCGGGGAGCTGTTTTTT.

This clonotype was observed a handful of times. The chain has TRBV12-3 or TRBV12-4 and TRBJ2-1; TRBD1 or TRBD2 may be the D gene (6 bases each). V was trimmed by 1 base and J by 3 bases, leaving 10 bases between them. CDR3 length: 15 amino acids. The CDR3 region has the DNA TGTGCCAGCAGTTTAGGGGGGGCCGGCTACAATGAGCAGTTCTTC. This gives the protein CASSLGGAGYNEQFF.

This clonotype was found a few times. V gene TRBV20-1 combines with J gene TRBJ2-1, with 9 bases that match TRBD2. Germline loops: CDR1 DFQATT, CDR2 SNEGSKA (reference sequence). The CDR3 sequence is 16 residues long. Losses at the gene ends were 0 bases for V and 0 bases for J; bases not matched to a gene: 3. This chain's CDR3 is CSARETSGLSYNEQFF. The DNA of the CDR3 is TGCAGTGCTAGAGAGACTAGCGGCCTCTCCTACAATGAGCAGTTCTTC.

The chain recombines TRBV20-1 with TRBJ2-5; 7 bases are a match to TRBD1. The CDR3 extends over 11 amino acids. Germline V gene sequence: CDR1 DFQATT, CDR2 SNEGSKA (reference sequence). V lost 6 bases, J lost 3 bases, and 1 base stayed unmatched. The CDR3 DNA reads as TGCAGTGCCACAGGGGAAGAGACCCAGTACTTC. The encoded protein is CSATGEETQYF.

The chain combines TRBV6-6 with TRBJ1-1; D gene ambiguous. V lost 5 bases and J lost 3, with 10 bases in between. The germline gives CDR1 MNHNY, CDR2 SVGAGI (reference sequence). CDR3 length: 13 amino acids. The CDR3 nucleotides are TGTGCCAGCAGTCCTAATAGGGACACTGAAGCTTTCTTT. Protein sequence: CASSPNRDTEAFF.

This sequence joins TRBV7-2 and TRBJ2-1; 9 nucleotides align to TRBD1. The J segment lost 5 bases and the V segment lost 0 bases, leaving 8 bases of the junction unmatched. Germline CDR1 reads SGHTA; CDR2 reads FQGNSA. This CDR3 is 17 amino acids long. The CDR3 nucleotides read TGTGCCAGCAGCTTAGCGAGGACAGGGGCGGATAACAATGAGCAGTTCTTC. Translated, it gives CASSLARTGADNNEQFF.

The rearrangement links TRBV7-2 to TRBJ2-1, with TRBD2 matching 8 bases. CDR3 length: 16 residues. The V gene's germline CDR1 is SGHTA and CDR2 FQGNSA. The trim removed 3 bases at V and 2 bases at J, leaving 6 bases unmatched. The CDR3: CASSLPSGSPYNEQFF. For the CDR3, the DNA is TGTGCCAGCAGCTTGCCCAGCGGGAGCCCCTACAATGAGCAGTTCTTC.

In this sample, this clonotype turned up many times. The CDR3 spells CASSLGQISNQPQHF. DNA for the CDR3: TGTGCCAGCAGCTTAGGACAGATTAGCAATCAGCCCCAGCATTTT. V is TRBV7-2 and J is TRBJ1-5; maybe TRBD1 (5 bases). CDR1 and CDR2 from the germline V gene are SGHTA and FQGNSA. Trimming removed 1 base at V and 0 bases at J, with 7 bases between. This CDR3 contains 15 residues.

The gene calls are TRBV4-1 and TRBJ2-2; possibly TRBD2 for D (6 bases). Germline V gives CDR1 MGHRA, CDR2 YSYEKL. The CDR3 totals 18 residues. Trimming cost V 2 bases and J 1 base, with 17 bases left between them. CDR3 nucleotides: TGCGCCAGCAGCCAACCCGTAAGGATTAGCGGGAACACCGGGGAGCTGTTTTTT. It is translated as CASSQPVRISGNTGELFF.

The gene calls are TRBV5-6 and TRBJ2-7, with no clear D. This CDR3 has 13 residues. V was pared by 0 bases and J by 3 bases, with 7 bases between. The V gene's germline CDR1 is SGHDT and CDR2 YYEEEE. CDR3 nucleotide sequence: TGTGCCAGCAGCTTGGTCCGGAACTACGAGCAGTACTTC. Amino acids: CASSLVRNYEQYF.

This chain links TRBV12-3 or TRBV12-4 with TRBJ1-1, with TRBD1 matching 8 bases. This CDR3 has 14 amino acids. Trimming removed 4 bases from V and 11 bases from J; junction bases left unmatched: 12. The CDR3 DNA reads TGTGCCAGCAGTTGGACAGGGTCTACAGCGGCCGCTTTCTTT. Translated: CASSWTGSTAAAFF.

On this clonotype: The CDR3 does not close with the conserved phenylalanine or tryptophan, likely indicating a read error. This rearrangement joins TRBV12-3 or TRBV12-4 to TRBJ2-3; D unclear. The CDR3 consists of 15 residues. V was clipped by 3 bases and J by 0 bases, with 10 bases between them. DNA for the CDR3: TGTGCCAGCAGTTTTATGGGCAGAAGCACAGATACGCAGTATTCT. Its protein product is CASSFMGRSTDTQYS.

This sequence joins TRBV12-3 or TRBV12-4 and TRBJ2-7; D is ambiguous. CDR3 length equals 10 residues. V lost 6 bases and J lost 3, with 3 bases in between. The CDR3 region is CASSCYEQYF. For the CDR3, the DNA is TGTGCCAGCAGCTGCTACGAGCAGTACTTC.

The chain is built from TRBV7-6 and TRBJ2-5, with D hard to call. This CDR3 has 17 amino acids. The germline V gene encodes CDR1 SGHVS and CDR2 FNYEAQ. V shed 3 bases and J shed 2 bases, with 19 bases lying between them. For the CDR3, the DNA is TGTGCCAGCAGCTTTTGGGTAACGGGCGTTGGGCAAGAGACCCAGTACTTC. This gives the protein CASSFWVTGVGQETQYF.

Many counts were recorded for this clonotype. V usage is TRBV7-6 and J usage is TRBJ2-7, with D tentatively TRBD1 (6 bases). V gave up 2 bases and J gave up 2 bases, with 10 bases separating them. This CDR3 spans 14 amino acids. The germline CDR1 and CDR2 sequences are SGHVS and FNYEAQ. CDR3 residues: CASSLRDTTYEQYF. DNA for the CDR3: TGTGCCAGCAGCTTACGGGACACCACCTACGAGCAGTACTTC. Filled out from reference TRBV7-6 and TRBJ2-7, the complete variable domain reads GAGVSQSPRYKVTKRGQDVALRCDPISGHVSLYWYRQALGQGPEFLTYFNYEAQQDKSGLPNDRFSAERPEGSISTLTIQRTEQRDSAMYRCASSLRDTTYEQYFGPGTRLTVT.

This clonotype was observed many times. The CDR3, as DNA: TGTGCCAGCAGCTTACGTGGAGATCAGCCCCAGCATTTT. Its translation is CASSLRGDQPQHF. The rearrangement links TRBV7-2 to TRBJ1-5; no reliable D call. The CDR3 totals 13 residues. Germline V gene lookup returns CDR1 SGHTA and CDR2 FQGNSA. Trimming took off 2 bases at V and 5 bases at J, with 7 bases between the two ends. Full variable domain (missing parts from reference TRBV7-2 and TRBJ1-5): GAGVSQSPSNKVTEKGKDVELRCDPISGHTALYWYRQSLGQGLEFLIYFQGNSAPDKSGLPSDRFSAERTGGSVSTLTIQRTQQEDSAVYLCASSLRGDQPQHFGDGTRLSIL.

This clonotype came up a few times. The rearrangement uses TRBV12-3 or TRBV12-4 and TRBJ1-1, with a weak D call TRBD1 (5 bases). The CDR3 extends over 11 amino acids. V shed 3 bases and J shed 11 bases, with 10 bases lying between them. The CDR3 DNA is TGTGCCAGCAGTTTGGGGGTCGGGGCTTTCTTT. This encodes CASSLGVGAFF.

The chain has TRBV6-1 and TRBJ1-1, with D uncertain. The CDR3 length is 14 residues. The V end lost 8 bases, the J end lost 3 bases, and 16 bases lay between the germline ends. Germline V gene lookup returns CDR1 MNHNS and CDR2 SASEGT. CDR3 residues: CASLELALDTEAFF. DNA for the CDR3: TGTGCCAGCCTGGAGCTGGCCCTGGACACTGAAGCTTTCTTT.

There are many counts of this clonotype. The junction departs from germline at one end; a sequencing error may be responsible. V and J are TRBV7-8 and TRBJ2-1, with TRBD2 matching 9 bases. The CDR3 sequence is 17 residues long. Germline V gene lookup returns CDR1 SGHVS and CDR2 FQNEAQ. The CDR3 sequence is CASSVALLAGSYNEQFF. The CDR3 nucleotides are TGTGCCAGCAGCGTAGCGTTACTAGCGGGCTCCTACAATGAGCAGTTCTTC.

Concerning this clonotype: One junction end does not reproduce the germline sequence, and a read error may be involved. The gene calls are TRBV19 and TRBJ1-4, with a weak D call TRBD1 (5 bases). The CDR3 sequence is 15 residues long. Germline CDR1 LNHDA, CDR2 SQIVND (reference sequence). The CDR3 DNA is TGTGCCGGTAGTAAGGGACCCCAGGAGTATGAAAAACTGTTTTTT. This gives the protein CAGSKGPQEYEKLFF.